This T cell receptor (beta chain) was captured in a study of blood T cells in healthy people across ages. CDR3 size: 16 residues. Trimming cost V 3 bases and J 11 bases; bases outside gene matches: 15. Together with a sample-barcoded 5' primer, a J-beta primer mix was included in a second PCR lasting about 7 to 12 cycles. Each CDR3 protein is one row after TCRdb ran MiXCR on the 5' RACE reads. In the table there are about 760,000 distinct CDR3 sequences, 56% of which are singletons. Sequencing was carried out using blood. This TCR derives from a man in his forties or fifties in good health. The V call is TRBV12-3 or TRBV12-4, the J call TRBJ2-5; 10 bases align to TRBD2. CDR3 sequence: CASSFLLAGDGDEQYF. The CDR3 DNA sequence: TGTGCCAGCAGTTTTCTCCTAGCGGGGGACGGCGATGAGCAGTACTTC.